The T cell receptor (beta chain) under discussion was sequenced for a study of CD8 T cells in Susac syndrome. RNA, at roughly 0.45 to 1 ug, was reverse transcribed with random hexamers. Each CDR3 protein gets one entry after TCRdb re-called the immunoSEQ multiplex PCR reads with MiXCR. The sample carries about 140,000 distinct CDR3 sequences, roughly 96% recorded once. Trimming pared 4 bases from V and 7 bases from J, leaving 6 bases between. Germline V gives CDR1 SGDLS, CDR2 YYNGEE. The CDR3 is 10 amino acids. The chain is built from TRBV9 and TRBJ2-7; a possible D gene is TRBD2 (6 bases). The sample taken for sequencing was CD4+ T cells from PBMCs. This clonotype was obtained from a human donor with multiple sclerosis. CDR3 DNA sequence: TGTGCCAGCAGCCGGGGGGAGCAGTACTTC. This codes for CASSRGEQYF.